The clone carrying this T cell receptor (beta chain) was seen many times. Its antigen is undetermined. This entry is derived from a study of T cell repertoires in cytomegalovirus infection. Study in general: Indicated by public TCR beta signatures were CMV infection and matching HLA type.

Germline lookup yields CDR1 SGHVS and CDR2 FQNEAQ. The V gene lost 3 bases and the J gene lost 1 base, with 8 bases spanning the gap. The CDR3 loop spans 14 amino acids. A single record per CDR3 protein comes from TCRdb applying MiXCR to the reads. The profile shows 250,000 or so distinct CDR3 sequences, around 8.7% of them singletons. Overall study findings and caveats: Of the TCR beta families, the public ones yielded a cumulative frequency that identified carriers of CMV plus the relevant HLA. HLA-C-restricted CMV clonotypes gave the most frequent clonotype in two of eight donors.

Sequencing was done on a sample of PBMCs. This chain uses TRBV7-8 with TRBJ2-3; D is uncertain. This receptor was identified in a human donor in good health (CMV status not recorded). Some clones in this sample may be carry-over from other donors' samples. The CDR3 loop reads CASSFRQGTDTQYF. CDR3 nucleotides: TGTGCCAGCAGCTTCCGGCAGGGCACAGATACGCAGTATTTT.